This paragraph reports one T cell receptor (beta chain). Germline CDR1 and CDR2: SGHVS and FNYEAQ. The V and J ends lost 8 bases and 8 bases respectively, with 9 bases between them. The CDR3 totals 11 residues. This entry is derived from a study of blood T cell repertoires in COVID-19. Repertoires were generated with immunoSEQ multiplex PCR, while TCRdb's copy carries only in-frame clones and drops some. The sample includes 200,000 to 300,000 clones, about nine tenths of them seen just once. The clonotype originates from a man aged 30-40 years with COVID-19, enrolled during active disease. The rearrangement links TRBV7-6 to TRBJ1-4, with D unresolved. The sample comprised peripheral blood. This chain's CDR3 is CASGGFEKLFF. The CDR3 nucleotides are TGTGCCAGCGGAGGGTTCGAAAAACTGTTTTTT.